Listed below are T cell receptor beta chains from one sample, sequenced in a study of vaccination and CD4 T cells after COVID-19. Their antigen targets remain unknown. From the PCR reads, TCRdb called clonotypes with MiXCR, one entry per CDR3 protein. In the table there are about 8,400 distinct CDR3 sequences, approximately 49% of which are singletons. The sequenced sample consisted of CD4+ T cells from blood, cultured in vitro. The receptors derive from a human donor in good health. Each CDR3 is given with its conserved first and last residue. D genes are given only for firm matches. The size entry is marked missing in some rows and otherwise reads once, few, many or a size class.

V: TRBV27; J: TRBJ2-5; D: NA; size: NA; CDR3: CASKKGGRETQYF; DNA: TGTGCCAGCAAGAAGGGGGGGCGAGAGACCCAGTACTTC
V: TRBV7-2; J: TRBJ1-6; D: NA; size: NA; CDR3: CASSFGRGRLSPLHF; DNA: TGTGCCAGCAGCTTCGGTAGGGGACGCCTTTCACCCCTCCACTTT
V: TRBV7-9; J: TRBJ1-2; D: NA; size: NA; CDR3: CASSLLSGANYGYTF; DNA: TGTGCCAGCAGCTTGTTGTCAGGGGCTAACTATGGCTACACCTTC
V: TRBV11-2; J: TRBJ2-5; D: TRBD2; size: few; CDR3: CASSRLAGGLGETQYF; DNA: TGTGCCAGCAGCCGACTAGCGGGAGGGCTCGGAGAGACCCAGTACTTC
V: TRBV10-1; J: TRBJ1-2; D: NA; size: few; CDR3: CANNPGPGNGYTF; DNA: TGCGCCAATAACCCCGGGCCAGGTAATGGCTACACCTTC
V: TRBV20-1; J: TRBJ1-1; D: NA; size: NA; CDR3: CSARDFRGPNGNTEAFF; DNA: TGCAGTGCTAGAGATTTCAGGGGCCCCAACGGGAACACTGAAGCTTTCTTT
V: TRBV5-1; J: TRBJ1-1; D: NA; size: NA; CDR3: CASSFAGANTEAFF; DNA: TGCGCCAGCAGCTTCGCAGGGGCGAACACTGAAGCTTTCTTT
V: TRBV6-1; J: TRBJ2-3; D: NA; size: NA; CDR3: CASAEGLGTQYF; DNA: TGTGCCAGCGCAGAGGGGCTCGGTACGCAGTATTTT
V: TRBV20-1; J: TRBJ2-1; D: TRBD2; size: NA; CDR3: CSARALAGGPYNEQFF; DNA: TGCAGTGCTAGAGCCCTAGCGGGGGGGCCGTACAATGAGCAGTTCTTC
V: TRBV19; J: TRBJ1-2; D: TRBD1; size: NA; CDR3: CATTRQELGGAGGYTF; DNA: TGTGCCACCACGAGACAAGAATTAGGGGGCGCCGGTGGCTACACCTTC
V: TRBV4-2; J: TRBJ2-1; D: NA; size: NA; CDR3: CASSLRSLAGYNEQFF; DNA: TGTGCCAGCAGCCTAAGAAGTCTCGCGGGCTACAATGAGCAGTTCTTC
V: TRBV10-3; J: TRBJ2-3; D: TRBD2; size: few; CDR3: CAISGTSGPGTDTQYF; DNA: TGTGCCATCAGTGGGACTAGCGGCCCGGGCACAGATACGCAGTATTTT
V: TRBV20-1; J: TRBJ2-7; D: NA; size: NA; CDR3: CSAQGGDRVYEQYF; DNA: TGCAGTGCTCAGGGAGGGGACAGAGTATACGAGCAGTACTTC
V: TRBV15; J: TRBJ2-2; D: NA; size: NA; CDR3: CATSRDQLATAGELFF; DNA: TGTGCCACCAGCAGAGATCAGCTAGCGACAGCCGGGGAGCTGTTTTTT
V: TRBV5-4; J: TRBJ1-6; D: NA; size: NA; CDR3: CASSFGSYNSPLHF; DNA: TGTGCCAGCAGCTTCGGCTCCTATAATTCACCCCTCCACTTT
V: TRBV19; J: TRBJ2-1; D: TRBD1; size: few; CDR3: CASSILWTGSEQFF; DNA: TGTGCCAGTAGTATTCTTTGGACAGGGAGTGAGCAGTTCTTC
V: TRBV6-2/TRBV6-3; J: TRBJ1-1; D: TRBD1; size: NA; CDR3: CASSKPPQGAMNTEAFF; DNA: TGTGCCAGCAGTAAACCCCCGCAGGGGGCCATGAACACTGAAGCTTTCTTT